The source of this TCR beta chain is a study of OX40 agonist ivuxolimab in advanced cancers. Background on the study: Intravenous ivuxolimab at 0.01 to 10 mg/kg was given to patients every 2 weeks.

Sequencing was performed with immunoSEQ multiplex PCR; in TCRdb, only in-frame clones are kept and a portion is missing. The table records approximately 100,000 clones, less than 95% of them present only once. On this clone itself: The antigen is undetermined.

The length of the CDR3 is 13 residues. The germline gives CDR1 MDHEN, CDR2 SYDVKM. V lost 8 bases and J lost 3, with 14 bases in between. Broader study findings: The antigens recognized by the expanded peripheral T cells, that is their antigen specificity, were not determined.

This sequence joins TRBV28 and TRBJ2-7; weak D call: TRBD1 (6 bases). The source of this sequence is an adult with an advanced solid tumor such as melanoma, head and neck, liver or kidney cancer. Sequencing used CD4+ or CD8+ T cells sorted from blood, obtained in a trial of the OX40 agonist ivuxolimab. This CDR3 reads CASYDRRNYEQYF. The DNA of the CDR3 is TGTGCCAGCTACGACAGGCGGAACTACGAGCAGTACTTC.